The 30 T cell receptor beta chains reported below all come from one sample, sequenced in a study of T cell responses to AZD1222 COVID-19 vaccine. Generated by immunoSEQ multiplex PCR, the TCRdb table keeps only in-frame clones and is missing some. The sample gives about 93,000 clones, roughly 89% of which show up once; 2.8% is in the top ten. The input for sequencing was peripheral blood, taken on day 0 of MenACWY control vaccination. The receptors here all came from an adult in good health.

This chain links TRBV5-6 with TRBJ2-1, with 10 bases that match TRBD2. Looked up from germline, CDR1 is SGHDT and CDR2 is YYEEEE. This CDR3 region has 18 residues. Losses at the gene ends were 1 base for V and 2 bases for J; bases not matched to a gene: 9. CDR3 protein: CASSLRLAGGLAYNEQFF. The DNA for the CDR3 is TGTGCCAGCAGCTTGCGGTTAGCGGGGGGCCTAGCCTACAATGAGCAGTTCTTC.

The V call is TRBV28, the J call TRBJ1-5, with 7 bases aligning to TRBD1. The V gene's germline CDR1 is MDHEN and CDR2 SYDVKM. V dropped 6 bases and J dropped 6; count of bases not matched to a gene: 5. The CDR3 is 13 residues long. The CDR3, as DNA: TGTGCCAGCAGAGAGGGGGCGGGTCAGCCCCAGCATTTT. The encoded protein is CASREGAGQPQHF.

In this sample, this clone turned up once. This sequence joins TRBV23-1 and TRBJ2-2; 12 nucleotides agree with TRBD1. TRBV23-1 is designated an ORF whose function remains uncertain. With V trimmed by 0 bases and J by 7 bases, 12 bases remained unmatched. This CDR3 comprises 19 residues. The chain's CDR3 is CASSQSGTGGARRNGELFF. Written as DNA, the CDR3 is TGCGCCAGCAGTCAATCCGGGACAGGGGGCGCGAGAAGGAACGGGGAGCTGTTTTTT.

V usage is TRBV4-3 and J usage is TRBJ2-1, with D possibly called TRBD1 or TRBD2 (5 bases each). Trimming took off 4 bases at V and 4 bases at J, with 20 bases between the two ends. CDR1 is LGHNA, CDR2 YSLEER, per germline. The CDR3 runs to 17 residues. This chain's CDR3 is CASSRDSTGTAYNEQFF. CDR3 nucleotides: TGCGCCAGCAGCCGAGACAGTACCGGGACGGCTTACAATGAGCAGTTCTTC.

This rearrangement joins TRBV7-2 to TRBJ1-2, with D unclear. CDR1 SGHTA and CDR2 FQGNSA come from the germline V gene. V shed 3 bases and J shed 8 bases, with 7 bases lying between them. CDR3 length: 11 amino acids. The CDR3 DNA sequence: TGTGCCAGCAGCTTTACAACAGGCTACACCTTC. The encoded protein is CASSFTTGYTF.

The chain recombines TRBV12-5 with TRBJ2-3; 8 nucleotides agree with TRBD2. V dropped 4 bases and J dropped 4; count of bases not matched to a gene: 4. This CDR3 region has 14 residues. Germline CDR1 is LGHNT and CDR2 is FRNRAP. In DNA, the CDR3 is TGTGCTAGTGGTTCGCGGGGGGAGGCAGATACGCAGTATTTT. Translation gives CASGSRGEADTQYF.

This clone was seen more than once but under ten times. The CDR3 DNA is TGTGCCAGCAGCCAAGATTGGGACAGGGAGCAGTTCTTC. This encodes CASSQDWDREQFF. The chain recombines TRBV4-2 with TRBJ2-1, with 8 positions matching TRBD1. This CDR3 spans 13 amino acids. CDR1 LGHNA and CDR2 YNFKEQ come from the germline V gene. V lost 0 bases and J lost 10; bases outside the gene matches: 2.

The chain links TRBV7-6 to TRBJ2-2, with unresolved D. V shed 0 bases and J shed 1 base, with 9 bases lying between them. Germline lookup yields CDR1 SGHVS and CDR2 FNYEAQ. The CDR3 length is 16 residues. CDR3 bases: TGTGCCAGCAGCTTAGCGTGGCAGCAGAACACCGGGGAGCTGTTTTTT. Translated, it gives CASSLAWQQNTGELFF.

V is TRBV11-2 and J is TRBJ2-2; D is uncertain. V gave up 0 bases and J gave up 2 bases, with 7 bases separating them. Germline CDR1 and CDR2: SGHAT and FQNNGV. The CDR3 runs 15 residues. The CDR3 DNA sequence: TGTGCCAGCAGCTTAGACAGGCAAAACACCGGGGAGCTGTTTTTT. Protein product: CASSLDRQNTGELFF. The full variable domain, in which reference TRBV11-2 and TRBJ2-2 provide the parts outside the CDR3, is EAGVAQSPRYKIIEKRQSVAFWCNPISGHATLYWYQQILGQGPKLLIQFQNNGVVDDSQLPKDRFSAERLKGVDSTLKIQPAKLEDSAVYLCASSLDRQNTGELFFGEGSRLTVL.

This sequence joins TRBV4-2 and TRBJ1-2; no firm D call. The V end was cut by 0 bases, the J end by 0 bases, with 8 bases between. Germline loops: CDR1 LGHNA, CDR2 YNFKEQ. There are 15 residues in the CDR3. DNA for the CDR3: TGTGCCAGCAGCCAAGATTTGACTTCTAACTATGGCTACACCTTC. This sequence encodes CASSQDLTSNYGYTF.

The chain carries TRBV11-3 and TRBJ2-7; D remains ambiguous. The CDR3 sequence is 12 residues long. The V end was cut by 5 bases, the J end by 3 bases, with 8 bases between. CDR1 is SGHNT and CDR2 is YENEEA in the germline V gene. The CDR3 DNA reads as TGTGCCAGCAGCCAGAACGTCTACGAGCAGTACTTC. Translating it yields CASSQNVYEQYF.

The chain links TRBV7-2 to TRBJ2-2; a weak D match, TRBD1 (6 bases). The CDR3 contains 16 residues. With 4 bases removed from V and 7 bases from J, the gap between germline ends came to 19 bases. Germline assignment: CDR1 SGHTA and CDR2 FQGNSA. The CDR3 reads CASSSQPNRASGELFF. The CDR3 DNA is TGTGCCAGCAGCTCACAACCCAACAGGGCGAGCGGGGAGCTGTTTTTT.

The rearrangement joins TRBV21-1 to TRBJ1-2; TRBD1 is the table's D call, not checked against the DNA. TRBV21-1 corresponds to a pseudogene. CDR3 length: 14 residues. CDR3 sequence (DNA): TGTGCCAGCAGGCCGGGACAGAGCAACTATGGCTACACCTTC. It codes for CASRPGQSNYGYTF.

The chain recombines TRBV2 with TRBJ1-1; D gene unclear. The CDR3 contains 14 residues. The V end lost 5 bases, the J end lost 8 bases, and 18 bases lay between the germline ends. CDR1 and CDR2 (germline): SNHLY, FYNNEI. CDR3 bases: TGTGCCAGCAGTTCCCGACGAGTAGGTGCGGAAGCTTTCTTT. Translation gives CASSSRRVGAEAFF.

The chain recombines TRBV6-5 with TRBJ1-2; D gene ambiguous. Germline CDR1 MNHEY, CDR2 SVGAGI. The ends were cut back, 6 bases at V and 8 bases at J, with 19 bases in the middle. CDR3 length: 14 residues. In DNA, the CDR3 is TGTGCCAGCAGCGTTTGGGATGGCCGAGACGGCTACACCTTC. Its protein is CASSVWDGRDGYTF.

This clone has only one observation. The chain is built from TRBV2 and TRBJ2-7, with 8 bases that match TRBD1. V shed 7 bases, J shed 0 bases, and the junction held 8 bases outside the gene matches. Germline V gene data show CDR1 as SNHLY and CDR2 as FYNNEI. This CDR3 is 15 amino acids long. CDR3 DNA sequence: TGTGCCAGCAAAAACAGGGGGACCAGCTCCTACGAGCAGTACTTC. Translation: CASKNRGTSSYEQYF.

The chain has TRBV7-2 and TRBJ2-7, with no clear D. The CDR3 is 16 amino acids. With 2 bases removed from V and 0 bases from J, the gap between germline ends came to 14 bases. Germline CDR1 is SGHTA and CDR2 is FQGNSA. The CDR3 sequence is CASSLLATSSSYEQYF. CDR3 sequence (DNA): TGTGCCAGCAGCTTACTTGCTACCTCGAGCTCCTACGAGCAGTACTTC.

This clone occurred once. The chain joins TRBV7-2 to TRBJ2-3; 8 nucleotides align to TRBD2. With V trimmed by 5 bases and J by 0 bases, 10 bases remained unmatched. This CDR3 comprises 17 residues. The germline CDR1 and CDR2 sequences are SGHTA and FQGNSA. The CDR3 nucleotides read TGTGCCAGCAGCCGCCGGGGCGGGGGGTCAAGCACAGATACGCAGTATTTT. Translating it yields CASSRRGGGSSTDTQYF.

The chain recombines TRBV9 with TRBJ1-3; 7 nucleotides line up with TRBD1. The CDR3 consists of 16 residues. Germline values: CDR1 SGDLS, CDR2 YYNGEE. Trimming cost V 4 bases and J 0 bases; bases outside gene matches: 7. As DNA, the CDR3 is TGTGCCAGCAGCCTCGGGACAGCGAGCTCTGGAAACACCATATATTTT. As protein: CASSLGTASSGNTIYF. Full variable domain (rest looked up from reference TRBV9 and TRBJ1-3): DSGVTQTPKHLITATGQRVTLRCSPRSGDLSVYWYQQSLDQGLQFLIQYYNGEERAKGNILERFSAQQFPDLHSELNLSSLELGDSALYFCASSLGTASSGNTIYFGEGSWLTVV.

The rearrangement links TRBV3-1 (or the pseudogene TRBV3-2) to TRBJ2-1, with 9 bases fitting TRBD1. CDR3 length equals 15 residues. J was trimmed by 1 base and V by 4 bases; bases with no gene match: 2. Germline CDR1 LGHDT, CDR2 YNNKEL (reference sequence). The CDR3 protein is CASSLGQGSYNEQFF. The CDR3 DNA follows: TGTGCCAGCAGCCTAGGACAGGGGTCCTACAATGAGCAGTTCTTC.

V gene TRBV11-3 combines with J gene TRBJ2-2; 8 nucleotides line up with TRBD1. Germline V gene lookup returns CDR1 SGHNT and CDR2 YENEEA. The CDR3 sequence is 17 residues long. V was clipped by 4 bases and J by 4 bases; unmatched bases: 11. The CDR3 protein is CASSSGQGAVSTGELFF. The CDR3 DNA is TGTGCCAGCAGCTCCGGTCAGGGGGCCGTGAGCACCGGGGAGCTGTTTTTT.

The count of this clone is one. The chain joins TRBV27 to TRBJ2-5; TRBD2 matches at 7 bases. The CDR3 runs 14 residues. CDR1 MNHEY and CDR2 SMNVEV come from the germline V gene (reference sequence). The J segment lost 5 bases and the V segment lost 3 bases, leaving 6 bases of the junction unmatched. Here the CDR3 reads CASSFVGLDETQYF. In nucleotides, the CDR3 is TGTGCCAGCAGTTTTGTCGGACTAGACGAGACCCAGTACTTC.

This sequence joins TRBV19 and TRBJ1-5; weak D call: TRBD1 (5 bases). V was shortened by 3 bases and J by 4 bases, with 13 bases between the two germline ends. The CDR3 has 15 residues. CDR1 is LNHDA, CDR2 SQIVND, per germline (reference sequence). DNA for the CDR3: TGTGCCAGTAGTATTATGGGCAGGGCGAATCAGCCCCAGCATTTT. This translates into CASSIMGRANQPQHF.

This rearrangement joins TRBV2 to TRBJ1-1, with D perhaps TRBD1 (6 bases). Germline lookup yields CDR1 SNHLY and CDR2 FYNNEI. The V and J ends lost 4 bases and 4 bases respectively, with 10 bases between them. The CDR3 length is 13 residues. The CDR3 bases are TGTGCCAGCAGTGTCAGGGGTTTCACTGAAGCTTTCTTT. This codes for CASSVRGFTEAFF. The full variable domain, with the rest looked up from reference TRBV2 and TRBJ1-1, is EPEVTQTPSHQVTQMGQEVILRCVPISNHLYFYWYRQILGQKVEFLVSFYNNEISEKSEIFDDQFSVERPDGSNFTLKIRSTKLEDSAMYFCASSVRGFTEAFFGQGTRLTVV.

The V gene is TRBV5-8, the J gene TRBJ2-3; 7 bases align to TRBD2. The germline CDR1 and CDR2 sequences are SGHTS and YDEGEE. V trimming: 4 bases; J trimming: 1 base; junction bases outside the gene matches: 3. The CDR3 is 14 amino acids. CDR3 bases: TGTGCCAGCAGCCGCGGGGGAGGCACAGATACGCAGTATTTT. This codes for CASSRGGGTDTQYF.

The chain combines TRBV4-3 with TRBJ2-7; no definite D call. This CDR3 has 16 amino acids. Germline values: CDR1 LGHNA, CDR2 YSLEER. The V and J ends lost 2 bases and 4 bases respectively, with 18 bases between them. In DNA form, the CDR3 reads TGCGCCAGCAGCCAATCCACCCCGCCTACGGAATACGAGCAGTACTTC. Protein sequence: CASSQSTPPTEYEQYF.

This clone occurred once. This chain uses TRBV6-2 or TRBV6-3 with TRBJ1-3; 8 positions agree with TRBD1. The CDR3 extends over 20 amino acids. Per the germline V gene, CDR1 is MNHEY and CDR2 is SVGEGT. V lost 2 bases, J lost 0 bases, and 15 bases stayed unmatched. CDR3 loop: CASSYQPARGLVSSGNTIYF. The DNA of the CDR3 is TGTGCCAGCAGTTACCAACCCGCCAGGGGGCTCGTGAGCTCTGGAAACACCATATATTTT.

The rearrangement uses TRBV30 and TRBJ2-1; 9 positions match TRBD1. This CDR3 region has 17 residues. V was pared by 3 bases and J by 3 bases, with 12 bases of the junction left unmatched. Germline V gene lookup returns CDR1 GTSNPN and CDR2 SVGIG (reference sequence). This chain's CDR3 is CAWRENTGQGIYNEQFF. CDR3 bases: TGTGCCTGGAGGGAAAATACTGGACAGGGGATCTACAATGAGCAGTTCTTC.

The chain combines TRBV30 with TRBJ1-6; D ambiguous. The germline V gene has CDR1 GTSNPN and CDR2 SVGIG (reference sequence). The V end lost 2 bases, the J end lost 7 bases, and 9 bases lay between the germline ends. The CDR3 spans 13 residues. The CDR3 DNA reads as TGTGCCTGGAGTCGCGGGATCAATTCACCCCTCCACTTT. Protein: CAWSRGINSPLHF.

This clone showed up just once. V is TRBV9 and J is TRBJ1-1; D remains unclear. Germline loops: CDR1 SGDLS, CDR2 YYNGEE. The CDR3 extends over 13 amino acids. V lost 5 bases and J lost 5, with 13 bases in between. The CDR3 DNA sequence: TGTGCCAGCAGGCCGGGAACGGGAACTGAAGCTTTCTTT. Translation: CASRPGTGTEAFF.